These 32 T cell receptor beta chains share one sample of origin, sequenced in a study of T-cell reconstitution after alpha-beta-depleted transplantation in children. A TCRbeta library incorporating unique molecular identifiers was prepared. TCRdb ran MiXCR on the PCR reads and lists one entry per CDR3 protein. The profile shows about 410,000 distinct CDR3 sequences, just over 20% of them singletons. The input for sequencing was PBMCs from the stem cell graft donor, taken from the stem cell graft. All receptors come from a human donor who donated a stem cell graft to a child with acute myeloid leukemia.

A remark on this clonotype: The missing conserved phenylalanine or tryptophan at the end of this CDR3 makes a read error likely. This chain uses TRBV20-1 with TRBJ2-1; 13 bases map to TRBD2. This CDR3 is built from 14 residues. J was trimmed by 8 bases and V by 5 bases; bases with no gene match: 6. CDR1 and CDR2 (germline): DFQATT, SNEGSKA (reference sequence). CDR3 coding DNA: TGCAGTGCTGACCGGACTAGCGGGAGTTATGAGCAGTTCTGC. Protein product: CSADRTSGSYEQFC.

This sequence joins TRBV29-1 and TRBJ2-3, with no clear D. Germline V gene sequence: CDR1 SQVTM, CDR2 ANQGSEA. Trimming shortened V by 1 base and J by 0 bases, and 8 bases separated the two germline ends. The CDR3 has 14 residues. CDR3 sequence: CSVEGRPSTDTQYF. The CDR3 DNA is TGCAGCGTTGAAGGGAGACCCAGCACAGATACGCAGTATTTT.

Ten or more counts support this clonotype. The J gene is TRBJ2-7, the V gene TRBV20-1; TRBD1 might be the D (8 bases). The CDR3 spans 15 residues. Per germline, CDR1 DFQATT and CDR2 SNEGSKA (reference sequence). Trimming pared 6 bases from V and 2 bases from J, leaving 20 bases between. This CDR3 is CSAYRGGTLAYEQYF. As DNA, the CDR3 is TGCAGTGCCTACAGGGGGGGCACACTGGCCTACGAGCAGTACTTC.

This rearrangement joins TRBV20-1 to TRBJ2-1, with 14 bases identical to TRBD2. This CDR3 region has 17 residues. Germline lookup yields CDR1 DFQATT and CDR2 SNEGSKA (reference sequence). With V trimmed by 6 bases and J by 5 bases, 12 bases remained unmatched. The CDR3 nucleotides are TGCAGTGCCGGGGGTGGGACTAGCGGGAGAGGAGACAATGAGCAGTTCTTC. This gives the protein CSAGGGTSGRGDNEQFF.

The CDR3 nucleotides are TGTGCCAGCAGCCTAGGACTAGCGGGAGGGATGAACACCGGGGAGCTGTTTTTT. It encodes CASSLGLAGGMNTGELFF. The chain recombines TRBV3-1 with TRBJ2-2; 15 nucleotides match TRBD2. The V gene's germline CDR1 is LGHDT and CDR2 YNNKEL (reference sequence). The CDR3 is 18 residues long. With 4 bases clipped from V and 1 base from J, the junction kept 4 bases outside the gene matches.

This clonotype was detected once. This chain connects TRBV29-1 to TRBJ1-3; D perhaps matches TRBD1 (6 bases). This CDR3 has 14 residues. V lost 4 bases and J 3 bases, leaving 13 bases between the germline ends. Germline V gene lookup returns CDR1 SQVTM and CDR2 ANQGSEA. CDR3 amino acids: CSVGGGLFGNTIYF. CDR3 coding DNA: TGCAGCGTTGGGGGGGGGCTATTTGGAAACACCATATATTTT.

This rearrangement joins TRBV18 to TRBJ2-1; TRBD1 might be the D (8 bases). This CDR3 is 15 amino acids long. CDR1 is KGHSH and CDR2 is LQKENI in the germline V gene. Between the trimmed V and J ends, which lost 2 bases and 5 bases, there was a span of 13 bases. The CDR3 DNA is TGTGCCAGCTCACCAAACAGGGGGGGACACAATGAGCAGTTCTTC. This gives the protein CASSPNRGGHNEQFF. Full variable domain (missing parts from reference TRBV18 and TRBJ2-1): NAGVMQNPRHLVRRRGQEARLRCSPMKGHSHVYWYRQLPEEGLKFMVYLQKENIIDESGMPKERFSAEFPKEGPSILRIQQVVRGDSAAYFCASSPNRGGHNEQFFGPGTRLTVL.

The sample holds a few counts of this clonotype. This chain joins TRBV12-3 or TRBV12-4 and TRBJ1-5; D gene ambiguous. The CDR3 has 15 residues. Trimming shortened V by 4 bases and J by 9 bases, and 19 bases separated the two germline ends. Written as DNA, the CDR3 is TGTGCCAGCAGTTCCAGGCAGCGGGCCTCCTCGCCCCAGCATTTT. This translates into CASSSRQRASSPQHF.

This clonotype appeared many times. The V gene is TRBV6-5, the J gene TRBJ2-5; D might be TRBD1 or TRBD2, each matching 5 bases. Trimming removed 4 bases at V and 4 bases at J, with 16 bases between. The CDR3 spans 15 residues. CDR1 is MNHEY and CDR2 is SVGAGI in the germline V gene. The CDR3 reads CASSSGVTRGETQYF. CDR3 coding DNA: TGTGCCAGCAGTTCTGGAGTCACGAGGGGAGAGACCCAGTACTTC.

This clonotype occurred many times. V and J are TRBV12-3 or TRBV12-4 and TRBJ2-3; D may be TRBD1 (6 bases). V was pared by 2 bases and J by 4 bases, with 13 bases between. The CDR3 has 15 residues. The CDR3 DNA follows: TGTGCCAGCAGTTTAAGAGCAGGGGTGGCAGATACGCAGTATTTT. Translation: CASSLRAGVADTQYF.

This sequence joins TRBV28 and TRBJ2-1; no clear D gene. CDR1 is MDHEN, CDR2 SYDVKM, per germline. The CDR3 extends over 16 amino acids. Between the trimmed V and J ends, which lost 8 bases and 5 bases, there was a span of 22 bases. The CDR3: CASVGPNGVRDNEQFF. CDR3 DNA: TGTGCCAGCGTAGGGCCGAATGGGGTTAGGGACAATGAGCAGTTCTTC.

This clonotype was picked up a small number of times. The chain has TRBV28 and TRBJ2-1, with D maybe TRBD2 (5 bases). Trimming took off 5 bases at V and 4 bases at J, with 18 bases between the two ends. Germline values: CDR1 MDHEN, CDR2 SYDVKM. CDR3 size: 16 residues. As DNA, the CDR3 is TGTGCCAGCAGTCGTCCCTCGGCTTCGGGGTACAATGAGCAGTTCTTC. It encodes CASSRPSASGYNEQFF.

CDR3 nucleotides: TGCAGTGCTAGAGATCTGGCTAGCACAGATACGCAGTATTTT. Its protein product is CSARDLASTDTQYF. The chain carries TRBV20-1 and TRBJ2-3; D unclear. CDR3 length: 14 amino acids. Germline CDR1 and CDR2: DFQATT and SNEGSKA (reference sequence). V was trimmed by 0 bases and J by 0 bases, leaving 7 bases between them.

The chain combines TRBV15 with TRBJ2-2, with D perhaps TRBD1 (6 bases). Germline V gene sequence: CDR1 LNHNV, CDR2 YYDKDF (reference sequence). This CDR3 region has 18 residues. V lost 0 bases and J lost 2, with 16 bases in between. The CDR3 coding sequence is TGTGCCACCAGCAGAGATGGTCGTGGGGGCGTAAACACCGGGGAGCTGTTTTTT. Translating it yields CATSRDGRGGVNTGELFF. The full variable domain, in which reference TRBV15 and TRBJ2-2 provide the parts outside the CDR3, is DAMVIQNPRYQVTQFGKPVTLSCSQTLNHNVMYWYQQKSSQAPKLLFHYYDKDFNNEADTPDNFQSRRPNTSFCFLDIRSPGLGDTAMYLCATSRDGRGGVNTGELFFGEGSRLTVL.

In its sample, this clonotype was seen many times. The chain couples TRBV28 to TRBJ2-7; TRBD2 might be the D (5 bases). Germline CDR1 and CDR2: MDHEN and SYDVKM. The CDR3 has 14 residues. V was pared by 10 bases and J by 0 bases, with 16 bases between. CDR3 DNA sequence: TGTGCCACCATAAGCGGAACCGTCTCCTACGAGCAGTACTTC. Protein sequence: CATISGTVSYEQYF.

The sample holds a few counts of this clonotype. The chain links TRBV7-6 to TRBJ2-5; 7 nucleotides match TRBD1. CDR3 length equals 14 residues. The germline CDR1 and CDR2 sequences are SGHVS and FNYEAQ. Unmatched junction bases numbered 5, after V lost 4 bases and J lost 3 bases. CDR3 region: CASSSRDSKETQYF. As DNA, the CDR3 is TGTGCCAGCAGCTCCCGGGACAGCAAAGAGACCCAGTACTTC.

This clonotype showed up just a few times. The chain uses TRBV29-1 and TRBJ2-7; D remains unclear. Deletions cut 6 bases from V and 1 base from J, with 16 bases between. The CDR3 extends over 14 amino acids. Germline CDR1 SQVTM, CDR2 ANQGSEA. In DNA form, the CDR3 reads TGCAGCGTGCGGCCCCTCGGGCCTTCCTACGAGCAGTACTTC. Translating gives CSVRPLGPSYEQYF.

This CDR3 is CASSLPTALAGRSYNEQFF. In DNA form, the CDR3 reads TGTGCCAGCAGCTTACCCACGGCACTAGCGGGCAGATCCTACAATGAGCAGTTCTTC. The J gene is TRBJ2-1, the V gene TRBV7-6; the match to TRBD2 covers 9 bases. Per germline, CDR1 SGHVS and CDR2 FNYEAQ. The CDR3 is 19 residues long. The ends lost 2 bases at V and 1 base at J; junction bases unmatched: 12.

The chain carries TRBV27 and TRBJ2-7, with D perhaps TRBD2 (6 bases). The V gene's germline CDR1 is MNHEY and CDR2 SMNVEV (reference sequence). The CDR3 contains 13 residues. The V gene lost 8 bases and the J gene lost 2 bases, with 13 bases spanning the gap. CDR3: CASGYSGPYEQYF. The CDR3 coding sequence is TGTGCCAGCGGATATAGCGGCCCCTACGAGCAGTACTTC.

This clonotype appeared a few times. The chain uses TRBV28 and TRBJ2-3, with TRBD2 as a possible D gene (5 bases). Germline V lookup: CDR1 MDHEN, CDR2 SYDVKM. The CDR3 has 12 amino acids. V gave up 2 bases and J gave up 9 bases, with 9 bases separating them. CDR3 loop: CASSLGLTTQYF. CDR3 DNA: TGTGCCAGCAGTTTAGGACTTACCACGCAGTATTTT.

The table lists this clonotype with a few counts. The rearrangement links TRBV20-1 to TRBJ2-7; 12 nucleotides agree with TRBD2. V lost 6 bases and J lost 1; bases outside the gene matches: 13. CDR1 is DFQATT, CDR2 SNEGSKA, per germline (reference sequence). The CDR3 has 17 residues. The CDR3 sequence: CSAEGLAGGPGSYEQYF. CDR3 in DNA: TGCAGTGCCGAGGGGCTAGCGGGAGGGCCAGGATCCTACGAGCAGTACTTC.

This clonotype has a handful of counts. The chain recombines TRBV2 with TRBJ2-7; D remains unclear. The germline V and J ends were trimmed by 6 bases and 4 bases, with 10 bases remaining between them. There are 12 residues in the CDR3. The germline CDR1 and CDR2 sequences are SNHLY and FYNNEI. The CDR3, as DNA: TGTGCCAGCAGCGCCGAGATGTACGAGCAGTACTTC. This sequence encodes CASSAEMYEQYF.

The J gene is TRBJ2-3, the V gene TRBV7-2, with 7 bases that match TRBD2. The trim removed 1 base at V and 1 base at J, leaving 8 bases unmatched. The CDR3 loop spans 17 amino acids. Germline loops: CDR1 SGHTA, CDR2 FQGNSA. The CDR3 DNA sequence: TGTGCCAGCAGCTTAGTCGCTGGCGGGAGCGGCACAGATACGCAGTATTTT. Translated: CASSLVAGGSGTDTQYF.

This clonotype occurred many times. The chain links TRBV2 to TRBJ2-5; 7 bases agree with TRBD1. This CDR3 contains 12 residues. The V gene's germline CDR1 is SNHLY and CDR2 FYNNEI. V shed 8 bases and J 2 bases; nucleotides not matched to a gene: 2. CDR3 sequence reads: CASPGQQETQYF. CDR3 nucleotides: TGTGCCAGCCCGGGACAGCAAGAGACCCAGTACTTC.

This clonotype was observed a few times. This chain uses TRBV7-9 with TRBJ2-5, with 9 bases matching TRBD2. J gave up 0 bases and V 5 bases, and 7 bases lay outside the gene matches. This CDR3 has 16 residues. Germline CDR1 SEHNR, CDR2 FQNEAQ (reference sequence). CDR3 in DNA: TGTGCCAGCAGCCGACGACTAGCGGCCAACCAAGAGACCCAGTACTTC. It encodes CASSRRLAANQETQYF.

The gene calls are TRBV10-3 and TRBJ2-1, with 7 bases matching TRBD2. In germline, CDR1 is ENHRY, CDR2 SYGVKD. The CDR3 runs to 13 residues. Losses at the gene ends were 3 bases for V and 6 bases for J; bases not matched to a gene: 2. The CDR3 bases are TGTGCCATCAGTGACAGGGAGGGCAATGAGCAGTTCTTC. The encoded protein is CAISDREGNEQFF.

The chain employs TRBV7-9 and TRBJ2-1; 15 nucleotides match TRBD2. This CDR3 contains 17 residues. Trimming removed 4 bases from V and 8 bases from J; junction bases left unmatched: 9. From germline, CDR1 is SEHNR and CDR2 FQNEAQ (reference sequence). The CDR3, as DNA: TGTGCCAGCAGCTCCCTGGGGACTAGCGGGAGGTGGGATGAGCAGTTCTTC. Protein product: CASSSLGTSGRWDEQFF.

This chain links TRBV7-9 with TRBJ2-1; perhaps TRBD2 as D (5 bases). Per the germline V gene, CDR1 is SEHNR and CDR2 is FQNEAQ (reference sequence). The germline V and J ends were trimmed by 5 bases and 4 bases, with 18 bases remaining between them. The CDR3 loop spans 16 amino acids. CDR3 coding DNA: TGTGCCAGCAGCCCCCGGGATCTGGTTGTATACAATGAGCAGTTCTTC. The encoded protein is CASSPRDLVVYNEQFF.

The rearrangement links TRBV28 to TRBJ2-1; 10 bases line up with TRBD2. The CDR3 contains 14 residues. J was trimmed by 8 bases and V by 6 bases; bases with no gene match: 7. CDR1 MDHEN and CDR2 SYDVKM come from the germline V gene. DNA of the CDR3: TGTGCCAGCAGGAGCGGGAGGGCAAGCGATGAGCAGTTCTTC. Its translation: CASRSGRASDEQFF.

This clonotype was observed at least ten times. The J gene is TRBJ2-1, the V gene TRBV29-1; perhaps D is TRBD1 or TRBD2 (5 bases each). Germline-derived CDR1 and CDR2 are SQVTM and ANQGSEA. Trimming cost V 4 bases and J 8 bases, with 21 bases left between them. The CDR3 has 15 amino acids. This CDR3 reads CSVGGVQPGAYEQFF. The CDR3 DNA is TGCAGCGTTGGGGGAGTGCAGCCCGGGGCGTATGAGCAGTTCTTC.

This clonotype was recorded a few times. The rearrangement uses TRBV7-2 and TRBJ2-1; D is ambiguous. Trimming removed 1 base from V and 8 bases from J, with 12 bases in between. The CDR3 totals 14 residues. The V gene's germline CDR1 is SGHTA and CDR2 FQGNSA. This CDR3 reads CASSLVPGRYEQFF. CDR3 DNA: TGTGCCAGCAGCTTAGTTCCGGGTCGGTATGAGCAGTTCTTC.

There are a few counts of this clonotype. The chain joins TRBV12-3 or TRBV12-4 to TRBJ2-3; no firm D call. The CDR3 consists of 12 residues. Between the trimmed V and J ends, which lost 7 bases and 6 bases, there was a span of 11 bases. The CDR3 is CASKAGLDTQYF. CDR3 in DNA: TGTGCCAGCAAAGCAGGCCTGGATACGCAGTATTTT.